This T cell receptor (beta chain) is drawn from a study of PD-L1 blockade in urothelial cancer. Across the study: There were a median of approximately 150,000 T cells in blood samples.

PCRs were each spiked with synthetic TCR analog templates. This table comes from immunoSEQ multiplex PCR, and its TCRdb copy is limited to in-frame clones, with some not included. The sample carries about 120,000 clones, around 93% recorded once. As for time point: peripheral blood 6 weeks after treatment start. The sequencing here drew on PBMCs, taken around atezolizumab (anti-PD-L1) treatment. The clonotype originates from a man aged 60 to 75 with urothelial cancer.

This CDR3 is CASSLGRLRREAFF. The CDR3 DNA is TGTGCCAGCAGCTTAGGTCGGTTGAGGCGGGAAGCTTTCTTT. The gene calls are TRBV13 and TRBJ1-1; unclear D gene. This CDR3 comprises 14 residues. The germline CDR1 and CDR2 sequences are PRHDT and FYEKMQ (reference sequence). V shed 0 bases and J shed 8 bases, with 13 bases lying between them.